This TCR beta chain stems from a study of molecular identifiers for immune sequencing clone quantification. Both previously described methods and listed TCR primers were employed to make bulk TCR libraries. MiXCR, applied by TCRdb to the PCR reads, yields one record per CDR3 protein. The table records about 98,000 distinct CDR3 sequences, 30% to 35% of them present only once. CDR1 is SGDLS and CDR2 is YYNGEE in the germline V gene. The V end lost 4 bases, the J end lost 5 bases, and 17 bases lay between the germline ends. The CDR3 runs to 15 residues. The clonotype was recovered from a human donor in good health. Some libraries in this study had Jurkat cell RNA spiked in. The specimen was naive CD8+ T cells from blood, with Jurkat cell RNA spiked in. Subset meaning: FACS-sorted CD8+CD4-CCR7+CD45RA+ naive T cells. This rearrangement joins TRBV9 to TRBJ2-3; D gene ambiguous. The CDR3 spells CASSTTFAAQDTQYF. The CDR3 bases are TGTGCCAGCAGCACAACCTTTGCGGCGCAAGATACGCAGTATTTT.